This T cell receptor (beta chain) was captured in a study of shared clonotypes between healthy human individuals. Findings and caveats of the study: Unshared clonotypes carried lower generation probabilities than those common to all four donors.

The genomic DNA of each subset was split evenly across several immunoSEQ plates. Profiled with immunoSEQ multiplex PCR; TCRdb holds only in-frame clones, not every one. The profile shows roughly 2.1 million clones, 90% to 95% of them singletons. The CDR3 contains 15 residues. Unmatched junction bases numbered 4, after V lost 4 bases and J lost 6 bases. Germline assignment: CDR1 SGDLS and CDR2 YYNGEE. CD8 cells regarded as naive lacked CD45RO, were positively chosen for CCR7, and omitted terminally differentiated effector memory CD45RA+ cells. In regard to this clone: Its target is not known.

Sample: naive CD8+ T cells from PBMCs. The origin of this receptor is a man aged 18-30 years in good health. Some clones in this sample may be carry-over from other donors' samples. The V gene is TRBV9, the J gene TRBJ2-1; the match to TRBD2 covers 13 bases. The CDR3 spells CASSPLAGGFNEQFF. The CDR3 nucleotides are TGTGCCAGCAGCCCACTAGCGGGAGGGTTCAATGAGCAGTTCTTC.